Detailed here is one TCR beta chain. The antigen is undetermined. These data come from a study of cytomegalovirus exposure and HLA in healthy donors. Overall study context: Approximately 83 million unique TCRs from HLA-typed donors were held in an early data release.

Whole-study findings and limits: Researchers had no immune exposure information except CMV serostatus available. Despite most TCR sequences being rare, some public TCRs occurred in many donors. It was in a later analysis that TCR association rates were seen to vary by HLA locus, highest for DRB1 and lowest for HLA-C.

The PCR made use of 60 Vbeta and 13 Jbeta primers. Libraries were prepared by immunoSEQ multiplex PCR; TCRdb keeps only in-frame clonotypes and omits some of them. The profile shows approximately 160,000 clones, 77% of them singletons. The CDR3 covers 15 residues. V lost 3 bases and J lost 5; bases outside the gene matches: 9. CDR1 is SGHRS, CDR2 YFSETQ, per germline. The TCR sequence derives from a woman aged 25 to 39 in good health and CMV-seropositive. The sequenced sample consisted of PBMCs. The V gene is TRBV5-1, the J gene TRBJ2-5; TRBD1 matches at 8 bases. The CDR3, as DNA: TGCGCCAGCAGCTCCCCCGGGACAGGCGCGGAGACCCAGTACTTC. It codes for CASSSPGTGAETQYF. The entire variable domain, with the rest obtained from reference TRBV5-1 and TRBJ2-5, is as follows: KAGVTQTPRYLIKTRGQQVTLSCSPISGHRSVSWYQQTPGQGLQFLFEYFSETQRNKGNFPGRFSGRQFSNSRSEMNVSTLELGDSALYLCASSSPGTGAETQYFGPGTRLLVL.